These T cell receptor beta chains were read from a single sample in a study of control samples from healthy donors and cancer patients. The assay was immunoSEQ multiplex PCR, and TCRdb's table has in-frame clones only and misses some. The profile shows 120,000 to 150,000 clones, approximately 91% of them singletons. Sequenced sample: blood. The receptor set was obtained from a young man in good health. Both conserved end residues are trimmed from each CDR3.

J gene: TRBJ1-1
V gene: TRBV12-3/TRBV12-4
CDR3 protein: ASSLSRTEAF

J gene: TRBJ1-4
V gene: TRBV18
CDR3 protein: ASSRGQGGEKLF

J gene: TRBJ2-2
V gene: TRBV5-5
CDR3 protein: ASSLGGDTGELF

J gene: TRBJ1-5
V gene: TRBV18
CDR3 protein: ASSSKMAGGDSNQPQH

J gene: TRBJ1-5
V gene: TRBV30
CDR3 protein: AWSVGSGQPQH

J gene: TRBJ1-3
V gene: TRBV7-8
CDR3 protein: ASSRDTLLYQPHINTIY

J gene: TRBJ2-3
V gene: TRBV29-1
CDR3 protein: SVDRGTLSASTDTQY

J gene: TRBJ1-4
V gene: TRBV7-9
CDR3 protein: ASSSGGQNEKLF

J gene: TRBJ2-1
V gene: TRBV7-9
CDR3 protein: ASRIAIQGSDNEQF

J gene: TRBJ1-1
V gene: TRBV28
CDR3 protein: ASSPRTGATEAF

J gene: TRBJ1-2
V gene: TRBV29-1
CDR3 protein: SGGTDYGYT

J gene: TRBJ1-1
V gene: TRBV27
CDR3 protein: ASSFARFTEAF

J gene: TRBJ2-7
V gene: TRBV18
CDR3 protein: ATADSASYEQY

J gene: TRBJ1-3
V gene: TRBV27
CDR3 protein: ASIHSVGNTIY

J gene: TRBJ1-1
V gene: TRBV28
CDR3 protein: ATKEDRLNTEAF

J gene: TRBJ1-1
V gene: TRBV5-6
CDR3 protein: ASSLWANVGTEAF

J gene: TRBJ1-2
V gene: TRBV11-2
CDR3 protein: ASSWPREGGSANYGYT

J gene: TRBJ1-4
V gene: TRBV18
CDR3 protein: ASSPQGRSEKLF

J gene: TRBJ1-5
V gene: TRBV7-8
CDR3 protein: ASSPDSSNQPQH

J gene: TRBJ2-3
V gene: TRBV2
CDR3 protein: ASSGPEMFSGSTDTQY

J gene: TRBJ1-2
V gene: TRBV9
CDR3 protein: ASSAASLTGQGGYT

J gene: TRBJ2-2
V gene: TRBV7-9
CDR3 protein: ASSHKGTGEYGELF

J gene: TRBJ2-3
V gene: TRBV2
CDR3 protein: ASSEGGQGVGDTQY

J gene: TRBJ1-6
V gene: TRBV27
CDR3 protein: ASSLHRGFNSPLH

J gene: TRBJ1-1
V gene: TRBV7-3
CDR3 protein: ASSPRRGGGTEAF

J gene: TRBJ2-1
V gene: TRBV27
CDR3 protein: ASSDTSGGAFEQF

J gene: TRBJ2-7
V gene: TRBV2
CDR3 protein: ASIAGAYEQY

J gene: TRBJ1-5
V gene: TRBV28
CDR3 protein: ASSPRGYSNQPQH

J gene: TRBJ1-1
V gene: TRBV29-1
CDR3 protein: SAETGMNTEAF

J gene: TRBJ2-3
V gene: TRBV2
CDR3 protein: ASSEGRGGTDTQY

J gene: TRBJ2-7
V gene: TRBV19
CDR3 protein: ASSGLGTDTLVYEQY

J gene: TRBJ2-3
V gene: TRBV25-1
CDR3 protein: ASSEYTGIDTQY

J gene: TRBJ1-1
V gene: TRBV7-8
CDR3 protein: ASSLGRGNTEAF

J gene: TRBJ1-1
V gene: TRBV9
CDR3 protein: ASSVGAGFEAF

J gene: TRBJ2-7
V gene: TRBV7-2
CDR3 protein: ASSLKLASYEQY